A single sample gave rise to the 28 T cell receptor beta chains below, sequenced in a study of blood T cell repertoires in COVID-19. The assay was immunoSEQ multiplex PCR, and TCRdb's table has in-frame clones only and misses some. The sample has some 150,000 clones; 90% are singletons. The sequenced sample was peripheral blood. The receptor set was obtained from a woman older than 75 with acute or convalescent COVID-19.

CDR3 amino acids: CASSLLVAVYNEQFF. CDR3 bases: TGTGCCAGCAGCTTGTTGGTAGCTGTATACAATGAGCAGTTCTTC. The rearrangement links TRBV5-5 to TRBJ2-1; D gene unclear. This CDR3 contains 15 residues. V was trimmed by 1 base and J by 4 bases, leaving 12 bases between them. CDR1 and CDR2 (germline): SGHKS, YYEKEE (reference sequence). Based on the CDR3 plus reference TRBV5-5 and TRBJ2-1, the full variable domain is DAGVTQSPTHLIKTRGQQVTLRCSPISGHKSVSWYQQVLGQGPQFIFQYYEKEERGRGNFPDRFSARQFPNYSSELNVNALLLGDSALYLCASSLLVAVYNEQFFGPGTRLTVL.

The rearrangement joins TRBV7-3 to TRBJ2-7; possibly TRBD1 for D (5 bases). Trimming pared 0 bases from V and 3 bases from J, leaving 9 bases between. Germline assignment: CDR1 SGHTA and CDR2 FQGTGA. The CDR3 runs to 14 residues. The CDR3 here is CASSLTGAGYEQYF. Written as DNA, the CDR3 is TGTGCCAGCAGCTTAACAGGGGCCGGCTACGAGCAGTACTTC.

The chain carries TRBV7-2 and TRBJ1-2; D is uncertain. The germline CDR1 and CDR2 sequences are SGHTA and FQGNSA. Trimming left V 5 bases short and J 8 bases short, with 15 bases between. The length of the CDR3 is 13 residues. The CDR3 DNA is TGTGCCAGCAGCCAGGCGCCAAGAGAAGGCTACACCTTC. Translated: CASSQAPREGYTF.

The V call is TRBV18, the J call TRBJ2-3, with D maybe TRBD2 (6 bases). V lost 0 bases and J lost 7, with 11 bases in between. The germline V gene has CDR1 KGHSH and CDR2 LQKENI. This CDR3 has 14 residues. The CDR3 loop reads CASSPPVLAHTQYF. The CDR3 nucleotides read TGTGCCAGCTCACCACCGGTGCTAGCGCATACGCAGTATTTT.

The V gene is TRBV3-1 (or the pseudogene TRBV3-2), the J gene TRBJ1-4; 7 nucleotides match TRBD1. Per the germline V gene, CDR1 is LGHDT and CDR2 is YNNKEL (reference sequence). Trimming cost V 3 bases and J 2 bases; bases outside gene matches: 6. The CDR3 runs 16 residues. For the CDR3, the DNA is TGTGCCAGCAGCCATCTCACAGGGGTCACTAATGAAAAACTGTTTTTT. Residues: CASSHLTGVTNEKLFF.

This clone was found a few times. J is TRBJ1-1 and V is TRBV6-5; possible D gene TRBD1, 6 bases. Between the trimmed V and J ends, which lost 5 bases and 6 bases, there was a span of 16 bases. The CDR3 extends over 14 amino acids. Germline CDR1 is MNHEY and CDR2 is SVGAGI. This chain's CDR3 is CASSHRRGGSEAFF. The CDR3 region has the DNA TGTGCCAGCAGTCACCGAAGGGGGGGGTCTGAAGCTTTCTTT.

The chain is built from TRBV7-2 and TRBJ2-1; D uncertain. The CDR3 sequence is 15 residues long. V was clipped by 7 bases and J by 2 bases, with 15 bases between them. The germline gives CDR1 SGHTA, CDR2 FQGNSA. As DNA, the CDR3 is TGTGCCAGCACCCTGGGCCGGTTGGCCTACAATGAGCAGTTCTTC. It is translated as CASTLGRLAYNEQFF.

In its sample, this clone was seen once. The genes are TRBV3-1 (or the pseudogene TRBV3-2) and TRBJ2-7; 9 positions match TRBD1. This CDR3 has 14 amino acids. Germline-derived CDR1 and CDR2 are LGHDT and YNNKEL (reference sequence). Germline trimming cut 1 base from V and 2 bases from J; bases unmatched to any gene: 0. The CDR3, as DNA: TGTGCCAGCAGCCAAGGGACAGGGGCCTACGAGCAGTACTTC. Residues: CASSQGTGAYEQYF.

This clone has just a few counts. The CDR3 DNA is TGTGCCAGCAGTTTATTTGGGCAGGGGGTCTCCTATAATTCACCCCTCCACTTT. Its protein is CASSLFGQGVSYNSPLHF. The genes are TRBV27 and TRBJ1-6; 7 bases are shared with TRBD1. With V trimmed by 1 base and J by 0 bases, 6 bases remained unmatched. Germline values: CDR1 MNHEY, CDR2 SMNVEV (reference sequence). The CDR3 has 18 amino acids.

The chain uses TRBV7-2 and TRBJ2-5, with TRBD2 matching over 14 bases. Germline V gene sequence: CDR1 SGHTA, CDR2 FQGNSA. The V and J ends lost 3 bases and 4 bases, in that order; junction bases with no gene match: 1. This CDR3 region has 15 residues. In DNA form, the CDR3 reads TGTGCCAGCAGCTTCGGACTAGCGGGGGGAGAGACCCAGTACTTC. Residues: CASSFGLAGGETQYF.

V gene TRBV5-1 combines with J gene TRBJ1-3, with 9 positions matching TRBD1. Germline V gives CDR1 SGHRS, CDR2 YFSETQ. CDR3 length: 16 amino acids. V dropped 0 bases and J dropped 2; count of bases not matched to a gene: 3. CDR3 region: CASSLAGQGTGNTIYF. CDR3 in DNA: TGCGCCAGCAGCTTGGCCGGACAGGGGACTGGAAACACCATATATTTT.

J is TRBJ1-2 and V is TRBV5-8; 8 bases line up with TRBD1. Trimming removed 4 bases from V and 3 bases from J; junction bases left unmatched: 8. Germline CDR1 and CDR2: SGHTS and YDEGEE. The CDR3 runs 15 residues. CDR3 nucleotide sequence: TGTGCCAGCAGCGTGGGGGACAGGCCCCACTATGGCTACACCTTC. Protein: CASSVGDRPHYGYTF.

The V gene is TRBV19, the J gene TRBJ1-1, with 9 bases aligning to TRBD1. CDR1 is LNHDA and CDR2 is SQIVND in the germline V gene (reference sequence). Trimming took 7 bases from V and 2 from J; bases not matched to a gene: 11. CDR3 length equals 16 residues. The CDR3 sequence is CASTRWDREENTEAFF. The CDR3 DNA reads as TGTGCCAGTACCCGCTGGGACAGGGAGGAAAACACTGAAGCTTTCTTT.

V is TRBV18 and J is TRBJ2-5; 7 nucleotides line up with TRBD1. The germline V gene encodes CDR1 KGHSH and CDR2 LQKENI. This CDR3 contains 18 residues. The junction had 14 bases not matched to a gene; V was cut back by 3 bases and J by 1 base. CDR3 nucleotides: TGTGCCAGCTCACCGCTACCTGGCCGGGGACAGCCCCAAGAGACCCAGTACTTC. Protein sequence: CASSPLPGRGQPQETQYF. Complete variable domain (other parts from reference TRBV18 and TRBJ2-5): NAGVMQNPRHLVRRRGQEARLRCSPMKGHSHVYWYRQLPEEGLKFMVYLQKENIIDESGMPKERFSAEFPKEGPSILRIQQVVRGDSAAYFCASSPLPGRGQPQETQYFGPGTRLLVL.

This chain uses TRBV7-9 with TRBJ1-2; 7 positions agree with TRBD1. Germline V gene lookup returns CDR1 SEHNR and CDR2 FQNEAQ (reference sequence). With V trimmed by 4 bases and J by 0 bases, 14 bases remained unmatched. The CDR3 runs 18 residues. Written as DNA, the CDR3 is TGTGCCAGCAGCTCTAATCCGGGACAGTATTCGTCTAACTATGGCTACACCTTC. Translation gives CASSSNPGQYSSNYGYTF.

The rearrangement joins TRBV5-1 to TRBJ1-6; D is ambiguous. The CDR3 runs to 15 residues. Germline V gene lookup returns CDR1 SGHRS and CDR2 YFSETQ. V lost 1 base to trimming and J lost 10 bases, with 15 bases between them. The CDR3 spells CASSLSPILQSPLHF. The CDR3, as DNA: TGCGCCAGCAGCTTGTCTCCAATCCTTCAGTCACCCCTCCACTTT.

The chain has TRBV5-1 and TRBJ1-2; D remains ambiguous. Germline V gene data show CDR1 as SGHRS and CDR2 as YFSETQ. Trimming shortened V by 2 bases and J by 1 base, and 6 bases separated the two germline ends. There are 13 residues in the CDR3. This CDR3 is CASSFGDNYGYTF. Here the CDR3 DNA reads TGCGCCAGCAGCTTTGGAGATAACTATGGCTACACCTTC.

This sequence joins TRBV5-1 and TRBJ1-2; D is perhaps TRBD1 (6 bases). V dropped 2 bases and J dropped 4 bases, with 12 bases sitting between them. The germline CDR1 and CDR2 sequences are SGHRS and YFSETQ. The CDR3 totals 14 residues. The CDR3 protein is CASSFGDTIYGYTF. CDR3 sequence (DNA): TGCGCCAGCAGCTTCGGGGACACGATCTATGGCTACACCTTC.

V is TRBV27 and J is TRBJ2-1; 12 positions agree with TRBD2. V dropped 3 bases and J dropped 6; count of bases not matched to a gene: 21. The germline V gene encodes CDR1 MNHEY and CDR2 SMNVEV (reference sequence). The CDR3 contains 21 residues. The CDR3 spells CASSFDPRRSSGGAKGNEQFF. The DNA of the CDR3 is TGTGCCAGCAGTTTCGACCCCCGGAGGTCTAGCGGGGGGGCCAAGGGCAATGAGCAGTTCTTC.

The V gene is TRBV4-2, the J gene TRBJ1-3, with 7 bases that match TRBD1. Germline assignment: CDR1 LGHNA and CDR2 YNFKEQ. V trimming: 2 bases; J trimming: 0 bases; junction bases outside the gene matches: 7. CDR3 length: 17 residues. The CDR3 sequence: CASSQSTGVVSGNTIYF. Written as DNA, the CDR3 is TGTGCCAGCAGCCAATCAACAGGGGTCGTCTCTGGAAACACCATATATTTT.

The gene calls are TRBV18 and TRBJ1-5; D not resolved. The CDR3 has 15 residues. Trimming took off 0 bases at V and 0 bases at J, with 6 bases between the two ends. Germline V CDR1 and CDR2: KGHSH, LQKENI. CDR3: CASSPPGSSNQPQHF. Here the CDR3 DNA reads TGTGCCAGCTCACCACCTGGGAGTAGCAATCAGCCCCAGCATTTT.

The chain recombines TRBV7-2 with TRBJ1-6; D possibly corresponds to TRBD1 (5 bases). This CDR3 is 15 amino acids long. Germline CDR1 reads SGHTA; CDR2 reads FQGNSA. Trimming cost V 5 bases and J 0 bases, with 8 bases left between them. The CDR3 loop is CASSPDNSYNSPLHF. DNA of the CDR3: TGTGCCAGCAGCCCGGACAACTCCTATAATTCACCCCTCCACTTT.

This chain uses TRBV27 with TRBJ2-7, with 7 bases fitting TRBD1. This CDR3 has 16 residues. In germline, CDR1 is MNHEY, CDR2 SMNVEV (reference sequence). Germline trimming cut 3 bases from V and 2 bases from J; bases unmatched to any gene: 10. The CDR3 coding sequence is TGTGCCAGCAGTTTTTATGGGGCGCAGGGGGCCTACGAGCAGTACTTC. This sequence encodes CASSFYGAQGAYEQYF.

The CDR3 is CASSDGSGEPPQHF. As DNA, the CDR3 is TGTGCCAGCAGTGACGGGTCAGGGGAACCACCCCAGCATTTT. The chain combines TRBV2 with TRBJ1-5, with D possibly matching TRBD1 (6 bases). The CDR3 has 14 residues. The V end lost 3 bases, the J end lost 10 bases, and 16 bases lay between the germline ends. Germline V lookup: CDR1 SNHLY, CDR2 FYNNEI.

CDR3 in amino acids: CASSVRTGGAHNEQFF. The CDR3 DNA follows: TGTGCCAGCAGCGTCCGTACGGGGGGCGCCCACAATGAGCAGTTCTTC. This chain links TRBV11-2 with TRBJ2-1, with a possible D match to TRBD2 (7 bases). The CDR3 contains 16 residues. Trimming removed 5 bases from V and 5 bases from J, with 19 bases in between. Germline V CDR1 and CDR2: SGHAT, FQNNGV.

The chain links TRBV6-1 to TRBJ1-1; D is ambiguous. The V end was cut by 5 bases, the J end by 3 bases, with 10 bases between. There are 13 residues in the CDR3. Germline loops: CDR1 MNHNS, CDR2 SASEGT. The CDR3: CASSYPVYTEAFF. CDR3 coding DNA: TGTGCCAGCAGTTATCCAGTTTACACTGAAGCTTTCTTT.

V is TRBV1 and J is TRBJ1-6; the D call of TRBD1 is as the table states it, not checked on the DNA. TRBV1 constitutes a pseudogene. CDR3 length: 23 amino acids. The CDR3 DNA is TGCACCAGCAGCCAAGATAGTGTTCAGGGTTCAAACCATTTTAGCTCCTATAATTCACCCCTCCACTTT. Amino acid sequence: CTSSQDSVQGSNHFSSYNSPLHF.

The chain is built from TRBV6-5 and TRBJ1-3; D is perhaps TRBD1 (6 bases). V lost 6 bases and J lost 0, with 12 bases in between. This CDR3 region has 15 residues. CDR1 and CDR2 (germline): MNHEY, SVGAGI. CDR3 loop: CASRITGPSGNTIYF. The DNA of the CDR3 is TGTGCCAGCAGAATTACAGGGCCCTCTGGAAACACCATATATTTT.